This T cell receptor (beta chain) was sequenced for a study of blood T cell repertoires in COVID-19 (TCRdb year 2020). Some background on the complete study: Collaborator samples came from the United States, Italy and Spain and covered acute and convalescent phases of COVID-19. Samples came from the ongoing ImmuneRACE study (first 160 participants) plus 1,254 subjects from 6 global collaborators. A freely available public database, intended as a resource for researchers studying the immune response to SARS-CoV-2, is where the repertoires were released. The material from the prospective study consisted of cDNA or gDNA derived from T cells, B-cell-depleted T cells, or PBMCs. HLA class I and class II types, where available, came from metadata supplied by the sample provider rather than from assay-based typing. Subjects who had been exposed to COVID-19, were actively infected with it, or had recovered from it provided the deeply sampled blood TCRbeta repertoires that made up the dataset. Nearly every sample came with metadata listing a de-identified subject ID, COVID-19 status, age in years and sex.

The immunoSEQ Assay, a bias-controlled multiplex PCR, was used to amplify TCRbeta CDR3 regions from genomic DNA. Per the authors' processing: Nucleated cell counts per sample were estimated from amplification of reference gene primers within the assay. To quantify the absolute abundance of each unique TCRbeta CDR3 rearrangement, sequence reads were collapsed and filtered. For each sample, productive Simpson clonality was calculated as the square root of Simpson's diversity index over productive rearrangements. TCRdb re-hosts the immuneACCESS table, in-frame sequences only. Its copies lack some clones; in the studies checked, an unresolved V gene accounts for under half of them, and the cause for the rest is not known. V, J and clone size derive from that table, while D and trimming were established from the DNA sequence. The sample profile shows about 320,000 clones; about 87% of them were found once. Clones ranked in the top ten supply less than 5.5% of the sample.

The V and J ends are trimmed by 1 base and 1 base, leaving 7 bases between them. The CDR3 holds 14 amino acids from the cysteine to the phenylalanine. Only the CDR3 part of the read is kept: 42 bases, read in frame from the first base. The germline V gene supplies CDR1 SGHVS and CDR2 FNYEAQ. Remarks on this clone: Its binding antigen is unknown. Within one base of it there is no much larger clone, and no base qualities were kept.

What the work shows at the level of the full study, not this receptor alone: Clinical and demographic metadata were provided uncurated, with the amount varying by source and participant.

Participants in the prospective study were aged roughly 18 to 100 years, lived in approximately 26 United States geographic areas, and enrolled through a virtual design. To assign participants to cohorts, the prospective study relied on clinical history that participants themselves reported in a screening survey and a study questionnaire. Recovered participants in ImmuneRACE Cohort 3 were defined by two consecutive negative NP/OP PCR tests, clearance by a healthcare professional, or resolution of symptoms. Each participant in the prospective study had whole blood, serum and a nasopharyngeal or oropharyngeal swab collected by mobile phlebotomists. Participants in the prospective study had the option to provide additional blood draws and questionnaires over an approximately 2-month period. Prospective study blood samples were shipped either frozen or at room temperature before DNA extraction.

Rearrangement joined TRBV7-6 to TRBJ1-1; the D gene is perhaps TRBD1, on 6 matching bases. Sequencing was carried out using PBMCs or T cells enriched from blood (not recorded which). This receptor was taken from a man aged 30 to 39 who had recovered from COVID-19. The CDR3 reads as follows: CASSLEGGNTEAFF. The sequenced DNA: TGTGCCAGCAGCTTAGAAGGGGGGAACACTGAAGCTTTCTTT.